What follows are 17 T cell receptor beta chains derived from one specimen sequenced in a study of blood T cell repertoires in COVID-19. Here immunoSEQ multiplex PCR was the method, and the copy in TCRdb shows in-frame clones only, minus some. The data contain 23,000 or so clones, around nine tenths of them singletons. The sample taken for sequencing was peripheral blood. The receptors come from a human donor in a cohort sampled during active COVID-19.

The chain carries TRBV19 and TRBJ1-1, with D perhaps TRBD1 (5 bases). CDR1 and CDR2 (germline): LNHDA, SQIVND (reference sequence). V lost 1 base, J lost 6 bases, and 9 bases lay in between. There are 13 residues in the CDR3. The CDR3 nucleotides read TGTGCCAGTAGTATAGGGGGCAGGTCTGAAGCTTTCTTT. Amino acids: CASSIGGRSEAFF.

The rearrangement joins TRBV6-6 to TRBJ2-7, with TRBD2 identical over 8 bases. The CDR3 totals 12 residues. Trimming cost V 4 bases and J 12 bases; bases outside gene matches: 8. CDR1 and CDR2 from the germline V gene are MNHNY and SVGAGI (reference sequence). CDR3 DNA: TGTGCCAGCAGTTTCCCGGGACTAGATGTGTACTTC. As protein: CASSFPGLDVYF.

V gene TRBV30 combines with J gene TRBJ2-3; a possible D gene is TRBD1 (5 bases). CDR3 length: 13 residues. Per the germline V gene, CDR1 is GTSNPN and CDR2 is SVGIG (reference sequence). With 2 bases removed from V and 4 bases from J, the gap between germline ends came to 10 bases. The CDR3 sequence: CAWSSSRADTQYF. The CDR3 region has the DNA TGTGCCTGGAGTAGCTCCAGGGCAGATACGCAGTATTTT.

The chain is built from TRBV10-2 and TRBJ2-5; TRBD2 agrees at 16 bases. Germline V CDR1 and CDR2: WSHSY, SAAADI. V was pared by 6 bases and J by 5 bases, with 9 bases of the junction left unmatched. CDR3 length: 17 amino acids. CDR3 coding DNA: TGCGCCAGCAGAGGGAGGGGACTAGCGGGGGGGCGGGAGACCCAGTACTTC. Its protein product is CASRGRGLAGGRETQYF.

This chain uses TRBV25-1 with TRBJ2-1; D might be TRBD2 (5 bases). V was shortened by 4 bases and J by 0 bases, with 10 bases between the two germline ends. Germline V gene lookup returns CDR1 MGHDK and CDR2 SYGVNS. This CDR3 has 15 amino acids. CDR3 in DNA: TGTGCCAGCAGTGGGTTAACTAGCTCCTACAATGAGCAGTTCTTC. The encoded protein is CASSGLTSSYNEQFF. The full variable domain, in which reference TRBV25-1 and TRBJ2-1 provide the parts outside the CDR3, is EADIYQTPRYLVIGTGKKITLECSQTMGHDKMYWYQQDPGMELHLIHYSYGVNSTEKGDLSSESTVSRIRTEHFPLTLESARPSHTSQYLCASSGLTSSYNEQFFGPGTRLTVL.

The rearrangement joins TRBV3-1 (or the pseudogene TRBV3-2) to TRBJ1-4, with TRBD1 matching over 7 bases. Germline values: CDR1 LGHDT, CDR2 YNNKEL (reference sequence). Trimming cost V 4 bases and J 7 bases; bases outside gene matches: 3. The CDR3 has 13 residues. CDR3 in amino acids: CASSRQGFEKLFF. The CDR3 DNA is TGTGCCAGCAGCCGACAGGGTTTTGAAAAACTGTTTTTT.

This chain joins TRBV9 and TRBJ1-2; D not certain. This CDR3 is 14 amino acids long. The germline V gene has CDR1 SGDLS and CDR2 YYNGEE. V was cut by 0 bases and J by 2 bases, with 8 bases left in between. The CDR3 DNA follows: TGTGCCAGCAGCGTAGAGTCAGGAAACTATGGCTACACCTTC. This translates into CASSVESGNYGYTF.

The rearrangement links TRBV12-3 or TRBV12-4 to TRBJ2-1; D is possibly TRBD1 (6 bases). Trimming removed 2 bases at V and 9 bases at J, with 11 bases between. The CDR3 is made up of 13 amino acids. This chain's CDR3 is CASSLQGRTEQFF. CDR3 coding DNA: TGTGCCAGCAGTTTACAGGGGCGGACTGAGCAGTTCTTC.

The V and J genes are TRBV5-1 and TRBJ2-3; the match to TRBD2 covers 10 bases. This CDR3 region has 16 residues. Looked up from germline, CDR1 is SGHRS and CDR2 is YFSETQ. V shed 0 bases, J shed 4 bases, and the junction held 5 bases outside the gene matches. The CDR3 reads CASSLGSSGGADTQYF. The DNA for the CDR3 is TGCGCCAGCAGCTTGGGGTCTAGCGGGGGTGCAGATACGCAGTATTTT.

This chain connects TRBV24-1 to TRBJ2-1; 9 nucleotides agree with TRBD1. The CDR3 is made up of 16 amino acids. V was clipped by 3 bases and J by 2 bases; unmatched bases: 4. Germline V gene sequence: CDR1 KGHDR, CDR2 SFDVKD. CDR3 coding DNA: TGTGCCACCAGTGATGCCGGGACAGGGCCCTACAATGAGCAGTTCTTC. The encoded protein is CATSDAGTGPYNEQFF.

The CDR3, as DNA: TGTGCCAGCACTAGCGGGGACACAGATACGCAGTATTTT. It encodes CASTSGDTDTQYF. The chain couples TRBV27 to TRBJ2-3, with 9 bases fitting TRBD2. V shed 7 bases and J 2 bases; nucleotides not matched to a gene: 1. The CDR3 extends over 13 amino acids. Germline V gene sequence: CDR1 MNHEY, CDR2 SMNVEV (reference sequence).

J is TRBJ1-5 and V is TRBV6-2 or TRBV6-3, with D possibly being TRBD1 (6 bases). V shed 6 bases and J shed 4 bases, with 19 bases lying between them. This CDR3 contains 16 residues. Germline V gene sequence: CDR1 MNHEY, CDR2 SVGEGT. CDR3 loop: CASSQGGGRGNQPQHF. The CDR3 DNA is TGTGCCAGCAGCCAAGGTGGGGGGAGGGGGAATCAGCCCCAGCATTTT.

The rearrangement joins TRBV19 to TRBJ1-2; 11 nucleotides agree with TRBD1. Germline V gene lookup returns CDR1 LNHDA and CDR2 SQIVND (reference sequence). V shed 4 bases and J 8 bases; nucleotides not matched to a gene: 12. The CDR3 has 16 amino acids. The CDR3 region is CASSTTGQGGIDGYTF. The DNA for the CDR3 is TGTGCCAGTAGTACCACGGGACAGGGGGGGATTGACGGCTACACCTTC.

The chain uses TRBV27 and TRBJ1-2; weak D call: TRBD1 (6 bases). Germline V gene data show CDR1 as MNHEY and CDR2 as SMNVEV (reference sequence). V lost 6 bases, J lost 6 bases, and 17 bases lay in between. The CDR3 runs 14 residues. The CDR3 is CASSLKGQLDGYTF. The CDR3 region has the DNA TGTGCCAGCAGCCTAAAAGGACAGCTGGATGGCTACACCTTC.

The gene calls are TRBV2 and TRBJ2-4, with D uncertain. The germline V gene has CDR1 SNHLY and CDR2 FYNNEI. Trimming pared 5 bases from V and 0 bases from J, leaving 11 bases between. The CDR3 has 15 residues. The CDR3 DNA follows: TGTGCCAGCAGTCAGGAATTTCTAGCCAAAAACATTCAGTACTTC. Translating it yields CASSQEFLAKNIQYF.

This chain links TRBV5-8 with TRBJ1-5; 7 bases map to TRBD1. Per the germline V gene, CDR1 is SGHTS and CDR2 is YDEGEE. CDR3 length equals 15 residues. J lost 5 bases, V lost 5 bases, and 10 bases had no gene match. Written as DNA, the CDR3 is TGTGCCAGCAGTAGGGGACAGAGGGAGGATCAGCCCCAGCATTTT. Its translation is CASSRGQREDQPQHF.

As DNA, the CDR3 is TGTGCCAGCAGCGGGAGGATTGGGGGAGCGGGGGCCAACGTCCTGACTTTC. It translates to CASSGRIGGAGANVLTF. This sequence joins TRBV13 and TRBJ2-6; D may be TRBD2 (6 bases). CDR3 size: 17 residues. V was clipped by 5 bases and J by 4 bases, with 18 bases between them. Germline values: CDR1 PRHDT, CDR2 FYEKMQ (reference sequence).